Listed below are T cell receptor beta chains from one sample, sequenced in a study of T cell responses to AZD1222 COVID-19 vaccine. The assay was immunoSEQ multiplex PCR, and TCRdb's table has in-frame clones only and misses some. Among 85,000 to 130,000 clones listed, 88% were seen once. Sequencing was performed on peripheral blood, taken on day 0 of AZD1222 vaccination. These receptors were obtained from an adult in good health. CDR3s leave out the opening cysteine and the closing phenylalanine or tryptophan. A D gene is named only where the DNA matches it firmly.

>TRBV10-3|NA
AIGETGATYGYT
>TRBV5-1|NA
ASSRQGEQY
>TRBV19|NA
ASSSPLRAPYQETQY
>TRBV9|TRBD2
ASSAGGGGVDLYEQY
>TRBV4-2|TRBD1
ASSHTIQAPGQGERETQY
>TRBV15|NA
ATSRGLYEQY
>TRBV7-9|NA
ASSLLVSAITGELF
>TRBV19|NA
ASSISVTGELF
>TRBV5-1|TRBD2
ASSLDGTIGTEQY
>TRBV12-3/TRBV12-4|NA
ASSSGQSPQY
>TRBV9|TRBD2
ASSESGASTDTQY
>TRBV3-1/TRBV3-2|NA
ASSRGPNSPLH
>TRBV9|TRBD1
ASSPQGAGGTNTEAF
>TRBV7-2|TRBD2
ASSTRLAGGTGELF
>TRBV15|NA
ATKGGLINQPQH
>TRBV5-1|TRBD1
ASSSTGSGNTGELF
>TRBV18|NA
ASSPVVGHSNQPQH
>TRBV7-2|NA
ASSLVPGGSYEQY
>TRBV28|NA
ASSFHRSGYT
>TRBV7-2|NA
ASSISGFLDEQY
>TRBV4-1|NA
ASSQDHGGAQETQY
>TRBV28|NA
ASKLQGFWNQPQH
>TRBV27|TRBD1
ASSLEGARREPQH
>TRBV7-2|NA
ASTMRETQY
>TRBV5-4|NA
ASSFQGTYEQY